This TCR beta chain is from a study of neurological immune-mediated disorders. In its sample, this clonotype was seen many times. This CDR3 has 12 residues. V dropped 6 bases and J dropped 6; count of bases not matched to a gene: 4. 5'RACE generated cDNA with 10-nucleotide random UMIs. Using its own MiXCR run on the 5' RACE reads, TCRdb lists one record per CDR3 protein. The sample carries roughly 30,000 distinct CDR3 sequences, over 10% recorded once. 2 million PBMCs stored at -80 C were the source of the unsorted libraries. The source is a woman aged 60-75 years in good health. The sequenced sample consisted of PBMCs. V is TRBV12-3 or TRBV12-4 and J is TRBJ1-2, with TRBD1 identical over 7 bases. In DNA, the CDR3 is TGTGCCAGCAGGAAAGGGGGCGATGGCTACACCTTC. Encoded protein: CASRKGGDGYTF.